This T cell receptor beta chain was documented in a study of neoadjuvant anti-PD-1 for oral cavity cancer. As for the study in general: Non-progressing patients received a fourth nivolumab dose near day 43, then surgery on days 50-56. General study results and limits: Only three patients per response group were TCR-analyzed; validation needed.

This clone was observed once. Antigen: not known. Here immunoSEQ multiplex PCR was the method, and the copy in TCRdb shows in-frame clones only, minus some. The table lists about 14,000 clones, 70% of them singletons. The time point was: after neoadjuvant nivolumab, at surgical resection. Patients had newly diagnosed, untreated stage II-IVA oral cavity squamous cell carcinoma. Germline assignment: CDR1 LNHDA and CDR2 SQIVND (reference sequence). The CDR3 length is 16 residues. Trimming pared 3 bases from V and 7 bases from J, leaving 18 bases between. The sample in question was PBMCs, obtained after nivolumab (anti-PD-1) treatment. J is TRBJ2-2 and V is TRBV19; the D gene is possibly TRBD2 (6 bases). The receptor's source is a person aged 35-80 years with oral cavity squamous cell carcinoma. CDR3 loop: CASSIPLGTGGGELFF. The CDR3 region has the DNA TGTGCCAGTAGTATCCCACTCGGAACCGGGGGCGGGGAGCTGTTTTTT.